This T cell receptor (beta chain) was identified in a study of blood T cell repertoires in COVID-19. Seattle-derived patients entered the study during active infection and were followed longitudinally. In the study's own analysis: Reference gene primer amplification gave estimated nucleated cell counts. TCRdb's table, derived via immunoSEQ multiplex PCR, lists solely in-frame clones and lacks some. That table supplies the V and J calls and clone size; D and trimming were determined from the DNA. The sample records about 120,000 clones, approximately 85% being singletons. CDR3 length equals 17 residues. Trimming took 2 bases from V and 0 from J, leaving 14 bases between them. CDR1 and CDR2 (germline): MNHNS, SASEGT.

Source material: peripheral blood. This receptor was obtained from a man aged 30 to 45 with COVID-19, enrolled during active disease. This chain uses TRBV6-1 with TRBJ2-1; tentative D call: TRBD1 (8 bases). The CDR3: CASSENRGGGSYNEQFF. DNA for the CDR3: TGTGCCAGCAGTGAAAACAGGGGGGGAGGCTCCTACAATGAGCAGTTCTTC.